Listed below are T cell receptor beta chains from one sample, sequenced in a study of blood T cell repertoires in COVID-19. Method: immunoSEQ multiplex PCR; TCRdb's copy keeps in-frame clones and lacks some. The sample lists 200,000 to 250,000 clones, 84% seen once, with approximately 7.3% in the top ten. The source material was PBMCs or T cells enriched from blood (not recorded which). The receptors here all came from a woman in her thirties or forties who had recovered from COVID-19. Both conserved end residues are part of each CDR3. A D gene is named only where the DNA matches it firmly. Rows give clone size only sometimes, using once, few, many, or a class for an expanded clone.

size,D,J,V,CDR3,DNA
-,TRBD1,TRBJ1-3,TRBV28,CASNPGTVGNTIYF,TGTGCCAGCAACCCCGGGACAGTCGGAAACACCATATATTTT
-,-,TRBJ1-1,TRBV7-2,CASVLQLNTEAFF,TGTGCCAGCGTTTTACAGCTGAACACTGAAGCTTTCTTT
-,-,TRBJ1-6,TRBV6-5,CASSTGKIYNSPLHF,TGTGCCAGCAGTACAGGGAAGATTTATAATTCACCCCTCCACTTT
few,-,TRBJ2-7,TRBV11-2,CASSPASATYEQYF,TGTGCCAGCTCCCCGGCTAGCGCTACCTACGAGCAGTACTTC
-,-,TRBJ2-2,TRBV6-1,CATSWRGPGELFF,TGTGCCACTTCATGGCGGGGACCAGGCGAGCTGTTTTTT
-,-,TRBJ1-1,TRBV18,CASSPNNLQSALGTEAFF,TGTGCCAGCTCACCTAATAATCTACAGTCTGCGCTGGGCACTGAAGCTTTCTTT
-,-,TRBJ1-5,TRBV27,CASSLSYLNNQPQHF,TGTGCCAGCAGTTTATCGTACCTAAACAATCAGCCCCAGCATTTT
-,TRBD1,TRBJ1-2,TRBV3-1/TRBV3-2,CASRPEGAGGGGYTF,TGTGCCAGCAGGCCAGAGGGGGCAGGGGGAGGTGGCTACACCTTC
-,-,TRBJ2-3,TRBV3-1/TRBV3-2,CASSQRLTSNMLDTQYF,TGTGCCAGCAGCCAAAGGCTAACTAGCAATATGTTAGATACGCAGTATTTT
-,TRBD1,TRBJ2-7,TRBV5-1,CASRIPGQGSEQYF,TGCGCCAGCAGGATACCGGGACAGGGCTCCGAGCAGTACTTC
-,-,TRBJ1-5,TRBV23-1,CASSQFPGNSNQPQHF,TGCGCCAGCAGTCAATTTCCGGGGAATAGCAATCAGCCCCAGCATTTT
-,TRBD2,TRBJ2-7,TRBV10-3,CAISERNGAGAFNEQYF,TGTGCCATCAGTGAGCGAAATGGAGCGGGAGCGTTCAACGAGCAGTACTTC
-,-,TRBJ1-2,TRBV29-1,CSAATPRWGPYGYTF,TGCAGCGCCGCTACCCCAAGGTGGGGCCCCTATGGCTACACCTTC
-,-,TRBJ1-3,TRBV5-1,CASSLAGVLYGNTIYF,TGCGCCAGCAGCTTGGCTGGAGTCCTTTACGGAAACACCATATATTTT
-,TRBD1,TRBJ2-5,TRBV7-8,CASSSDRESQETQYF,TGTGCCAGCAGTTCTGACAGGGAGAGCCAAGAGACCCAGTACTTC
few,TRBD1,TRBJ1-6,TRBV27,CASSLQTGGASGSPLHF,TGTGCCAGCAGTTTACAAACAGGGGGCGCTTCTGGTTCACCCCTCCACTTT
once,TRBD1,TRBJ2-1,TRBV5-1,CASSLGDRGLHNEQFF,TGCGCCAGCAGCCTGGGGGACAGGGGACTACACAATGAGCAGTTCTTC
-,TRBD2,TRBJ2-7,TRBV9,CASSVGSIAGEISYEQYF,TGTGCCAGCAGCGTAGGCTCGATAGCGGGAGAAATCTCCTACGAGCAGTACTTC
-,-,TRBJ2-2,TRBV24-1,CATSDWGRGNTGELFF,TGTGCCACCAGTGATTGGGGTAGGGGGAACACCGGGGAGCTGTTTTTT
few,TRBD2,TRBJ2-5,TRBV19,CASSIVPSGSETQYF,TGTGCCAGTAGTATAGTCCCTAGCGGGAGTGAGACCCAGTACTTC
-,TRBD1,TRBJ2-3,TRBV7-8,CASSPRDRGSTDTQYF,TGTGCCAGCAGCCCCCGGGACAGGGGAAGCACAGATACGCAGTATTTT
-,TRBD1,TRBJ1-2,TRBV29-1,CSATGGNSRGYTF,TGCAGCGCGACAGGGGGCAACTCGCGGGGCTACACCTTC
few,TRBD1,TRBJ2-7,TRBV7-2,CASSWGTVYSYEQYF,TGTGCCAGCAGTTGGGGGACAGTTTACTCCTACGAGCAGTACTTC
-,-,TRBJ1-2,TRBV7-6,CASSLKGDYGYTF,TGTGCCAGCAGCTTAAAAGGGGACTATGGCTACACCTTC
-,-,TRBJ1-1,TRBV7-2,CASSLHSRGADTEAFF,TGTGCCAGCAGCTTACACAGTCGGGGGGCCGACACTGAAGCTTTCTTT
-,TRBD1,TRBJ1-2,TRBV3-1/TRBV3-2,CASSPQGGGYGYTF,TGTGCCAGCAGCCCACAAGGGGGCGGCTATGGCTACACCTTC
once,-,TRBJ2-3,TRBV10-1,CASSESRGVLDTQYF,TGCGCCAGCAGTGAGTCCAGGGGTGTATTAGATACGCAGTATTTT
-,-,TRBJ1-1,TRBV14,CASSQVAGEGKAFF,TGTGCCAGCAGCCAAGTGGCGGGGGAGGGGAAAGCTTTCTTT
-,TRBD2,TRBJ2-1,TRBV4-1,CASSQDQRGRAPFF,TGCGCCAGCAGCCAAGACCAGCGCGGGAGGGCCCCGTTCTTC
-,-,TRBJ1-2,TRBV10-3,CAIPSSKRYGYTF,TGTGCCATCCCGAGTAGTAAAAGATATGGCTACACCTTC
-,-,TRBJ2-7,TRBV27,CASSFVRKQERTYEQYF,TGTGCCAGCAGTTTCGTCCGGAAACAGGAGCGAACCTACGAGCAGTACTTC
-,-,TRBJ2-7,TRBV5-3,CARSLEMGNSYEQYF,TGTGCCAGAAGCTTGGAAATGGGCAACTCCTACGAGCAGTACTTC
-,-,TRBJ2-7,TRBV6-5,CASRPRSSSYEQYF,TGTGCCAGCAGACCCAGGTCCTCGAGCTACGAGCAGTACTTC
-,TRBD2,TRBJ2-7,TRBV18,CASSRTSGGKDEQYF,TGTGCCAGCTCACGAACTAGCGGAGGAAAGGACGAGCAGTACTTC
-,TRBD2,TRBJ2-2,TRBV3-1/TRBV3-2,CASSLGGTGELFF,TGTGCCAGCAGCTTGGGAGGGACCGGGGAGCTGTTTTTT
-,TRBD1,TRBJ2-7,TRBV27,CASSTGGERAYEQYF,TGTGCCAGCAGTACAGGGGGCGAGAGGGCCTACGAGCAGTACTTC
-,TRBD2,TRBJ2-1,TRBV10-3,CAISKGLAGVDEQFF,TGTGCCATCAGTAAGGGACTAGCGGGAGTAGATGAGCAGTTCTTC
-,-,TRBJ2-1,TRBV27,CASSFLGLNGNEQFF,TGTGCCAGCAGTTTTCTGGGACTTAATGGGAATGAGCAGTTCTTC
-,TRBD2,TRBJ2-7,TRBV5-1,CASSPLGGEGREQYF,TGCGCCAGCAGCCCCCTCGGGGGGGAGGGCCGAGAGCAGTACTTC
-,-,TRBJ2-2,TRBV9,CASSVRPIAEPNTGELFF,TGTGCCAGCAGCGTAAGGCCCATAGCGGAGCCGAACACCGGGGAGCTGTTTTTT
once,TRBD2,TRBJ2-7,TRBV18,CASSRTSDSYEQYF,TGTGCCAGCTCAAGGACTAGCGACTCCTACGAGCAGTACTTC